This T cell receptor (beta chain) came from a study of CD8+CD57+ T cells in acquired aplastic anemia. For the study at large: Recorded DNA amounts for sorted CD4+ and CD8+ cells had an average of around 3 ug.

This clonotype was seen ten or more times. The CDR3 covers 13 residues. The germline V and J ends were trimmed by 3 bases and 0 bases, with 5 bases remaining between them. The V gene's germline CDR1 is SGHAT and CDR2 FQNNGV. CDR3 and TCR beta VDJ profiling relied on genomic DNA as the template. TCRdb reprocessed the reads via MiXCR and lists one record per CDR3 protein. The table records roughly 64,000 distinct CDR3 sequences, roughly 54% of them present only once. The sequenced sample consisted of sorted CD4+, CD8+, or CD8+CD57+ T cells (not recorded which) from PBMCs. The chain recombines TRBV11-2 with TRBJ2-5, with unresolved D. The sequence derives from a human donor in good health, serving as a control. CDR3 in DNA: TGTGCCAGCAGCTTGAAGTACCAAGAGACCCAGTACTTC. Its translation is CASSLKYQETQYF.